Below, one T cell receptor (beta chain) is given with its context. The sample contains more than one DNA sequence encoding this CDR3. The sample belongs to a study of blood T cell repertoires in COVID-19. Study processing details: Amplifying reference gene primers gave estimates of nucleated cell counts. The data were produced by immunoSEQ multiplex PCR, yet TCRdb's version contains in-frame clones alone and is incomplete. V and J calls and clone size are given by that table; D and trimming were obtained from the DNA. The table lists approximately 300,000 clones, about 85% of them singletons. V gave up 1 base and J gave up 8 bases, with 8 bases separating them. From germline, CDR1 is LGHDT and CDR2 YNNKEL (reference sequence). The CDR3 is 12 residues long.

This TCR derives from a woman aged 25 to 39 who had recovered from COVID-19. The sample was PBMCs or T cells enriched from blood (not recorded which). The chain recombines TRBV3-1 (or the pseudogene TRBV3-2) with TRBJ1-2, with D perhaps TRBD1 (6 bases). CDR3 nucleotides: TGTGCCAGCAGCCAAGCTGGGGGCGGCTACACCTTC. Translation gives CASSQAGGGYTF.